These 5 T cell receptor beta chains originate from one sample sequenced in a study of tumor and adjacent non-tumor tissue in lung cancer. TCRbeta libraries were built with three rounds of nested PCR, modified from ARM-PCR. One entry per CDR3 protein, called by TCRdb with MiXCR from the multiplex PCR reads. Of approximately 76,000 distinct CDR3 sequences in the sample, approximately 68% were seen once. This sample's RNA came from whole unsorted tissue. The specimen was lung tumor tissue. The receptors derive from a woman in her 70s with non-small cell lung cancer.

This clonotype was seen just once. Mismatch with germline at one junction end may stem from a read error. The CDR3 DNA is TGCGCGAGCACCGGCCACCTTAATAAAAAACTGTTTTTT. It encodes CASTGHLNKKLFF. The chain carries TRBV10-2 and TRBJ1-4; D is unresolved. The germline gives CDR1 WSHSY, CDR2 SAAADI. This CDR3 spans 13 amino acids.

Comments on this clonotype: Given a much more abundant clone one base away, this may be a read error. CDR3 residues: CASRPNGWGRADGELFF. The CDR3 nucleotides are TGTGCCAGCAGACCTAACGGATGGGGACGGGCGGACGGGGAGCTGTTTTTT. This chain uses TRBV6-6 with TRBJ2-2; D could derive from TRBD1 or TRBD2 (5 bases each). The germline V gene has CDR1 MNHNY and CDR2 SVGAGI (reference sequence). V lost 6 bases to trimming and J lost 7 bases, with 24 bases between them. This CDR3 is built from 17 residues.

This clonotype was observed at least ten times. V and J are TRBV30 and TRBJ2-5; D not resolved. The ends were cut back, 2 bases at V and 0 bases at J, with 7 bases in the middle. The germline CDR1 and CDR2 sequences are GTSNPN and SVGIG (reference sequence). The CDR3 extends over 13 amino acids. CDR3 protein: CAWSPSYQETQYF. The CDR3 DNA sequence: TGTGCCTGGAGTCCCAGCTACCAAGAGACCCAGTACTTC.

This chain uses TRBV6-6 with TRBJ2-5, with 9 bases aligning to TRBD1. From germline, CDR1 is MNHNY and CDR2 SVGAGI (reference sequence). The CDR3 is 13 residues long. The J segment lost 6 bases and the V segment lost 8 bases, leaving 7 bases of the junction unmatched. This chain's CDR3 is CASCWDRVQTQYF. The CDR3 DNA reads TGTGCCAGCTGTTGGGACAGGGTGCAGACCCAGTACTTC.

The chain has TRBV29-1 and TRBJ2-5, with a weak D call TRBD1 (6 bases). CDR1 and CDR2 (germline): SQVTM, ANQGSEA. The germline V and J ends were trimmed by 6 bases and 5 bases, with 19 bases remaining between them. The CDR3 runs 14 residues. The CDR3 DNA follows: TGCAGCGTCGTGGCAGCAGGGGAATGGGAGACCCAGTACTTC. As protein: CSVVAAGEWETQYF.